These T cell receptor beta chains were read from a single sample in a study of breast tumors, draining lymph nodes, adjacent tissues. TCRdb re-called the multiplex PCR reads with MiXCR, one entry per CDR3 protein. This sample has about 200,000 distinct CDR3 sequences, with 31% found just once. The sequencing sample was made of axillary lymph node tissue. The receptors come from a female donor with breast cancer. Some clones in this sample may be carry-over from other donors' samples. Each CDR3 is given with its conserved first and last residue. Each record gives: clone size, V gene, CDR3 protein. Some rows have no size entry. The others give once, few or many, or a class for an expanded clone.

clone size: .; V gene: TRBV5-1; CDR3 protein: CASSDRVSSNTQYF
clone size: .; V gene: TRBV30; CDR3 protein: CAWSVNGVADTQYF
clone size: .; V gene: TRBV25-1; CDR3 protein: CACSASTGESNQPQHF
clone size: .; V gene: TRBV6-6; CDR3 protein: CASSYSILSGGGTEAFF
clone size: many; V gene: TRBV6-5; CDR3 protein: CASSYSPEYQETQYF
clone size: many; V gene: TRBV5-1; CDR3 protein: CASSLDGAGNQPQHF
clone size: many; V gene: TRBV20-1; CDR3 protein: CSARVPSVNEQFF
clone size: many; V gene: TRBV18; CDR3 protein: CASSQRTGGDEQYF
clone size: .; V gene: TRBV9; CDR3 protein: CASRRAGVGTQYF
clone size: many; V gene: TRBV5-1; CDR3 protein: CASSLGTGDSNQPQHF
clone size: many; V gene: TRBV5-1; CDR3 protein: CASSVSGTSGGRGEQYF
clone size: many; V gene: TRBV7-3; CDR3 protein: CASSLIQNTGELFF
clone size: many; V gene: TRBV7-2; CDR3 protein: CASSLAVLAGVTDTQYF
clone size: many; V gene: TRBV20-1; CDR3 protein: CSAKVRGYTF
clone size: many; V gene: TRBV12-3/TRBV12-4; CDR3 protein: CASSLAEEGTGELFF
clone size: .; V gene: TRBV9; CDR3 protein: CASSAQGYGGNTIYF
clone size: few; V gene: TRBV6-2/TRBV6-3; CDR3 protein: CASSADRHKETQYF
clone size: many; V gene: TRBV9; CDR3 protein: CASSVGGVNQPQHF
clone size: many; V gene: TRBV6-2/TRBV6-3; CDR3 protein: CASSRPPDRGSLGGYTF
clone size: .; V gene: TRBV6-5; CDR3 protein: CASSQGGIGSTEAFF
clone size: many; V gene: TRBV10-3; CDR3 protein: CAISEFGAGSYNEQFF
clone size: many; V gene: TRBV30; CDR3 protein: CASRTSGIETQYF
clone size: .; V gene: TRBV6-7; CDR3 protein: CASSYSTALQGCLHF
clone size: many; V gene: TRBV6-6; CDR3 protein: CASVAGGLSSDEQFF
clone size: many; V gene: TRBV5-1; CDR3 protein: CASSSPDVAGGLGVQYF
clone size: .; V gene: TRBV10-1; CDR3 protein: CASSDWDPSSGETQYF
clone size: few; V gene: TRBV5-4; CDR3 protein: CASSPGTGVRQEQFF
clone size: many; V gene: TRBV6-5; CDR3 protein: CASRRGSGYTF
clone size: .; V gene: TRBV6-5; CDR3 protein: CASSLLGSGNTIYF
clone size: many; V gene: TRBV18; CDR3 protein: CASSPGVAGTNEQYF
clone size: many; V gene: TRBV29-1; CDR3 protein: CSVVTSGVETQYF
clone size: many; V gene: TRBV13; CDR3 protein: CASSSIGGLAGGYEQYF
clone size: .; V gene: TRBV7-2; CDR3 protein: CASSTTTPYEQYF
clone size: .; V gene: TRBV5-4; CDR3 protein: CASSLGGQGSSQPQHF
clone size: many; V gene: TRBV20-1; CDR3 protein: CSASQSRGNQPQHF
clone size: many; V gene: TRBV12-3/TRBV12-4; CDR3 protein: CASSPTIRDSHEQYF
clone size: many; V gene: TRBV30; CDR3 protein: CAWSLRGDEQFF
clone size: .; V gene: TRBV7-2; CDR3 protein: CASSQPGSPLHF
clone size: .; V gene: TRBV7-3; CDR3 protein: CASSPSGFTEAFF
clone size: few; V gene: TRBV29-1; CDR3 protein: CSAGELFF
clone size: .; V gene: TRBV7-9; CDR3 protein: CASSWGVGVNTEAFF
clone size: few; V gene: TRBV11-2; CDR3 protein: CASSLDGEAPSNSPLHF
clone size: many; V gene: TRBV6-5; CDR3 protein: CASSYGPSSGANVLTF
clone size: many; V gene: TRBV28; CDR3 protein: CASRPGQAYNSPLHF
clone size: .; V gene: TRBV7-3; CDR3 protein: CASSSGLAGSYSEQFF
clone size: many; V gene: TRBV7-2; CDR3 protein: CASSLGAGGGLADTQYF
clone size: many; V gene: TRBV5-8; CDR3 protein: CASSFEARETQYF